These 12 T cell receptor beta chains originate from one sample sequenced in a study of blood T cell repertoires in COVID-19. Sequencing was performed with immunoSEQ multiplex PCR; in TCRdb, only in-frame clones are kept and a portion is missing. The sample records over 120,000 clones, 86% being singletons. The sample consisted of PBMCs or T cells enriched from blood (not recorded which). The receptors here all came from a man between 45 and 60 years old who had recovered from COVID-19.

This sequence joins TRBV18 and TRBJ2-7, with 8 bases lining up with TRBD2. The CDR3 is 14 amino acids. V shed 3 bases, J shed 11 bases, and the junction held 12 bases outside the gene matches. Germline V gene lookup returns CDR1 KGHSH and CDR2 LQKENI. CDR3 in amino acids: CASSPGPSGQEEYF. The CDR3 DNA reads TGTGCCAGCTCACCGGGGCCTAGCGGGCAGGAGGAGTACTTC.

The J gene is TRBJ1-6, the V gene TRBV2; tentative D call: TRBD1 (6 bases). With 6 bases removed from V and 7 bases from J, the gap between germline ends came to 10 bases. Germline lookup yields CDR1 SNHLY and CDR2 FYNNEI. The CDR3 sequence is 13 residues long. This CDR3 reads CASSGQQNSPLHF. The DNA of the CDR3 is TGTGCCAGCAGCGGACAGCAGAATTCACCCCTCCACTTT. Filled out from reference TRBV2 and TRBJ1-6, the complete variable domain reads EPEVTQTPSHQVTQMGQEVILRCVPISNHLYFYWYRQILGQKVEFLVSFYNNEISEKSEIFDDQFSVERPDGSNFTLKIRSTKLEDSAMYFCASSGQQNSPLHFGNGTRLTVT.

This rearrangement joins TRBV7-2 to TRBJ2-5, with D unresolved. The ends were cut back, 5 bases at V and 8 bases at J, with 6 bases in the middle. Germline V CDR1 and CDR2: SGHTA, FQGNSA. The CDR3 extends over 10 amino acids. This CDR3 reads CASSVSTQYF. The CDR3 region has the DNA TGTGCCAGCAGCGTCAGTACCCAGTACTTC.

This chain joins TRBV30 and TRBJ1-1; D uncertain. The CDR3 is 15 residues long. V lost 0 bases to trimming and J lost 7 bases, with 18 bases between them. Germline V gene lookup returns CDR1 GTSNPN and CDR2 SVGIG (reference sequence). CDR3 residues: CAWSVLNAGESEAFF. In DNA form, the CDR3 reads TGTGCCTGGAGTGTATTAAATGCAGGTGAAAGTGAAGCTTTCTTT.

The rearrangement links TRBV5-5 to TRBJ1-4; D gene uncertain. Germline values: CDR1 SGHKS, CDR2 YYEKEE (reference sequence). Trimming removed 3 bases at V and 1 base at J, with 7 bases between. This CDR3 has 14 amino acids. The CDR3 is CASSSHGTNEKLFF. Written as DNA, the CDR3 is TGTGCCAGCAGCTCCCACGGAACTAATGAAAAACTGTTTTTT.

The genes are TRBV5-1 and TRBJ1-6, with 10 bases matching TRBD1. V dropped 2 bases and J dropped 9; count of bases not matched to a gene: 8. The germline V gene has CDR1 SGHRS and CDR2 YFSETQ. The CDR3 length is 16 residues. The CDR3 spells CASSFLTGGEGSPLHF. CDR3 coding DNA: TGCGCCAGCAGCTTTCTGACAGGGGGCGAGGGTTCACCCCTCCACTTT.

This chain uses TRBV9 with TRBJ2-1, with 8 nucleotides matching TRBD1. CDR3 length equals 15 residues. V was clipped by 2 bases and J by 6 bases; unmatched bases: 7. Germline CDR1 is SGDLS and CDR2 is YYNGEE. CDR3 protein: CASSVKQGGRNEQFF. The CDR3 bases are TGTGCCAGCAGCGTCAAACAGGGGGGACGCAATGAGCAGTTCTTC. The complete variable domain, with remaining parts taken from reference TRBV9 and TRBJ2-1, reads DSGVTQTPKHLITATGQRVTLRCSPRSGDLSVYWYQQSLDQGLQFLIQYYNGEERAKGNILERFSAQQFPDLHSELNLSSLELGDSALYFCASSVKQGGRNEQFFGPGTRLTVL.

This clone was counted a few times. The chain employs TRBV28 and TRBJ1-2; 8 nucleotides align to TRBD1. V gave up 4 bases and J gave up 4 bases; unmatched junction bases: 14. This CDR3 has 17 residues. The germline V gene encodes CDR1 MDHEN and CDR2 SYDVKM. The CDR3 spells CASSSYSTGQGGYGYTF. The DNA of the CDR3 is TGTGCCAGCAGTTCATACTCTACCGGACAGGGCGGCTATGGCTACACCTTC.

The genes are TRBV19 and TRBJ2-1; TRBD1 agrees at 8 bases. The CDR3 is 15 residues long. Germline V gene data show CDR1 as LNHDA and CDR2 as SQIVND (reference sequence). The V and J ends lost 10 bases and 3 bases, in that order; junction bases with no gene match: 11. The CDR3, as DNA: TGTGCCACCCTCCCCCCAGGGACAGGCTACAATGAGCAGTTCTTC. Residues: CATLPPGTGYNEQFF.

The table lists this clone with a few counts. The chain carries TRBV6-2 or TRBV6-3 and TRBJ2-7; 12 nucleotides match TRBD2. V lost 4 bases to trimming and J lost 2 bases; unmatched junction nucleotides: 15. The CDR3 is 19 residues long. Germline values: CDR1 MNHEY, CDR2 SVGEGT. The CDR3 DNA is TGTGCCAGCAGTTCAAACCGGGACAAGAGGACTAGCGGGACCTACGAGCAGTACGTC. Amino acids: CASSSNRDKRTSGTYEQYV.

V gene TRBV11-3 combines with J gene TRBJ1-1, with D maybe TRBD1 (5 bases). This CDR3 has 16 residues. The V gene lost 1 base and the J gene lost 0 bases, with 12 bases spanning the gap. The germline CDR1 and CDR2 sequences are SGHNT and YENEEA. CDR3: CASSLGRWTMNTEAFF. CDR3 coding DNA: TGTGCCAGCAGCTTAGGGCGTTGGACAATGAACACTGAAGCTTTCTTT.

The chain uses TRBV5-1 and TRBJ1-2; D unresolved. Germline V gives CDR1 SGHRS, CDR2 YFSETQ. Trimming pared 3 bases from V and 5 bases from J, leaving 11 bases between. CDR3 size: 13 residues. CDR3 residues: CASSSVVPYGYTF. The CDR3 DNA sequence: TGCGCCAGCAGCTCCGTAGTGCCGTATGGCTACACCTTC.